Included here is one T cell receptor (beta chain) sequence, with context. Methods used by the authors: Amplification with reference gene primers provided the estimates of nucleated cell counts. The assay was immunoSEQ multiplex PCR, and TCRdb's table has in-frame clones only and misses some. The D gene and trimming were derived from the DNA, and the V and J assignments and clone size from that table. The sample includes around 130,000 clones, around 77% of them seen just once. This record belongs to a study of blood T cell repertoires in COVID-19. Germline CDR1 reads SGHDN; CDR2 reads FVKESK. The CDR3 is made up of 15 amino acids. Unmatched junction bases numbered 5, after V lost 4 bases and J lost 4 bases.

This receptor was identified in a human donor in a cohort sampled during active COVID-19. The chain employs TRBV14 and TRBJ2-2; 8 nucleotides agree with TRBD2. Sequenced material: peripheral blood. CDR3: CASSRRLATTGELFF. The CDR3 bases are TGTGCCAGCAGCCGTCGACTAGCGACCACCGGGGAGCTGTTTTTT.